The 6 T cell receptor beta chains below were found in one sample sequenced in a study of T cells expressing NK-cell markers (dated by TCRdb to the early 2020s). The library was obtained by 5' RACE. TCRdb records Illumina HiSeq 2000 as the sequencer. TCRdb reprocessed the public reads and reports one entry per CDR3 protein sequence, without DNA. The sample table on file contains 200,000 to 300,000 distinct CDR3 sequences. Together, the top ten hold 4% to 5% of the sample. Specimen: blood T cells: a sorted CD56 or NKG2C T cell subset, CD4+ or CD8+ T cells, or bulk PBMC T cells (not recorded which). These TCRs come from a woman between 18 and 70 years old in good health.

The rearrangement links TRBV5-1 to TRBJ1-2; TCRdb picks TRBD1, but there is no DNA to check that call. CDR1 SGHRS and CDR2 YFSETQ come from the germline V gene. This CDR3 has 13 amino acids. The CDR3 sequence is CASSLEGAGGYTF.

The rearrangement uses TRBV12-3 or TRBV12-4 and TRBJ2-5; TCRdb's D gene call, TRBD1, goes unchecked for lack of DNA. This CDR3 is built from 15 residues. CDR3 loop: CASSLVGIGRETQYF.

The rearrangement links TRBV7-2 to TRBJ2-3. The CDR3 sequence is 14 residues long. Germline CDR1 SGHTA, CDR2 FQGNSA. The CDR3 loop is CASSLAPGTDTQYF.

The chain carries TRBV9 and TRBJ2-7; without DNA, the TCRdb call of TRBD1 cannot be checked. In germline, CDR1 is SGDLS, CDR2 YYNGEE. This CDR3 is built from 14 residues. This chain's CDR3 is CASSSPGHSYEQYF. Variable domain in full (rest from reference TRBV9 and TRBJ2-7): DSGVTQTPKHLITATGQRVTLRCSPRSGDLSVYWYQQSLDQGLQFLIQYYNGEERAKGNILERFSAQQFPDLHSELNLSSLELGDSALYFCASSSPGHSYEQYFGPGTRLTVT.

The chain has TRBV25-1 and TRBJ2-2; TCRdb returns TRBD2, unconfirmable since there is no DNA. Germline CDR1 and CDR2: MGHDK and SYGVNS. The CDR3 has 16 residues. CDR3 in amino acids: CASSEWGGRDTGELFF.

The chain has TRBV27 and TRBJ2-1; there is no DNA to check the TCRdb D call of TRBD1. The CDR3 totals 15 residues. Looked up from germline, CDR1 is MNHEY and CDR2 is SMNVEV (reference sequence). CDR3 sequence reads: CASSWGGLSYNEQFF.